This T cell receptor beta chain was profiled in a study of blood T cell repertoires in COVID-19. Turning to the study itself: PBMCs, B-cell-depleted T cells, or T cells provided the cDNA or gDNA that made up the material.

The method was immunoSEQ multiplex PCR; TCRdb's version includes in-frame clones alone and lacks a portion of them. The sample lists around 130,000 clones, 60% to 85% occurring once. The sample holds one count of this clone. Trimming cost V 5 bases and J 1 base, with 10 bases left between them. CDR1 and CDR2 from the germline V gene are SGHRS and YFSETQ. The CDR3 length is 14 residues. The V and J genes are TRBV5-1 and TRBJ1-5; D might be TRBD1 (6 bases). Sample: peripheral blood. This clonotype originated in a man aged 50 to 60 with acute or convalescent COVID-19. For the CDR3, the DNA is TGCGCCAGCAGTCCTGACAGGAGCAATCAGCCCCAGCATTTT. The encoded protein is CASSPDRSNQPQHF.